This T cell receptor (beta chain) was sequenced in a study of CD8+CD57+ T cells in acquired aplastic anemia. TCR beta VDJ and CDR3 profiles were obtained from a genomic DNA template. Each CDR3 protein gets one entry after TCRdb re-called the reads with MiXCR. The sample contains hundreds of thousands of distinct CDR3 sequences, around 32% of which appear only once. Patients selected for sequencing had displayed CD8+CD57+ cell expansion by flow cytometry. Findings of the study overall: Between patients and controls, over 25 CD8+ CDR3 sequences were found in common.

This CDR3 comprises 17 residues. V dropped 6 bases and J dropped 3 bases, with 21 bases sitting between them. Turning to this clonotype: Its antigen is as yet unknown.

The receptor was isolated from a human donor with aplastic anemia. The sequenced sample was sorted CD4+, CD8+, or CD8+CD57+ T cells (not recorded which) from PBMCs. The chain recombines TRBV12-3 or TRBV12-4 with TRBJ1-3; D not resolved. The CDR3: CASRPLTAVRGGNTIYF. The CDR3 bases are TGTGCCAGCAGACCCCTGACCGCAGTCCGGGGTGGAAACACCATATATTTT.